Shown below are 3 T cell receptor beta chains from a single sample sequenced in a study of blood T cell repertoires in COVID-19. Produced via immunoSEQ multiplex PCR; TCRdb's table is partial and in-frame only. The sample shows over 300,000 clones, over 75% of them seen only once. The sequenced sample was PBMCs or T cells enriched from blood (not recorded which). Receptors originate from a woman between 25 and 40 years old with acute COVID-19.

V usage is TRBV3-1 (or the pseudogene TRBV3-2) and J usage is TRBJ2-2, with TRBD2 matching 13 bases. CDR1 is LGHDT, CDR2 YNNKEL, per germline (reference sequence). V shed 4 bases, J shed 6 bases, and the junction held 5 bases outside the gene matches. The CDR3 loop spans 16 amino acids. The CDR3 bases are TGTGCCAGCAGCCTCGGACTAGCGGGGGTCTCCGGGGAGCTGTTTTTT. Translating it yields CASSLGLAGVSGELFF.

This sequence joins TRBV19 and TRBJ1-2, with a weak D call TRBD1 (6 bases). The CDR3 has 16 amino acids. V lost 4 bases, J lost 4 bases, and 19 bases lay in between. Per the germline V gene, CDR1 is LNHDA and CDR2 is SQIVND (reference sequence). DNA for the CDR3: TGTGCCAGTAGTAATCCATCCCGGACAGCCTCCTATGGCTACACCTTC. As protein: CASSNPSRTASYGYTF. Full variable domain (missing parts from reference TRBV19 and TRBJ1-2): DGGITQSPKYLFRKEGQNVTLSCEQNLNHDAMYWYRQDPGQGLRLIYYSQIVNDFQKGDIAEGYSVSREKKESFPLTVTSAQKNPTAFYLCASSNPSRTASYGYTFGSGTRLTVV.

The CDR3 region is CASSLDWGSNSGNTIYF. The CDR3 region has the DNA TGTGCCAGCAGCTTAGACTGGGGCAGCAACTCTGGAAACACCATATATTTT. The rearrangement links TRBV7-9 to TRBJ1-3; TRBD1 is a possible D gene (5 bases). The CDR3 extends over 17 amino acids. V was cut by 1 base and J by 0 bases, with 13 bases left in between. CDR1 and CDR2 from the germline V gene are SEHNR and FQNEAQ (reference sequence).